What follows describes a single TCR beta chain. Trimming at V came to 5 bases and at J to 4 bases, leaving 9 bases not matched to a gene. The CDR3 length is 15 residues. CDR1 and CDR2 (germline): MDHEN, SYDVKM. These data originate in a study of blood T cell repertoires in COVID-19. As for the study in general: PBMCs, B-cell-depleted T cells, or T cells were the source of the cDNA or gDNA that made up the material.

The assay was immunoSEQ multiplex PCR, and TCRdb's table has in-frame clones only and misses some. The sample includes fewer than 300,000 clones, about nine tenths of them seen just once. The rearrangement uses TRBV28 and TRBJ1-2; TRBD1 agrees at 8 bases. Input material: peripheral blood. This TCR was recovered from a man over 45 with COVID-19, enrolled during active disease. The CDR3 loop is CASSGQGGSVYGYTF. The CDR3 coding sequence is TGTGCCAGCAGTGGACAGGGTGGGTCTGTCTATGGCTACACCTTC.